This entry lists 25 T cell receptor beta chains sequenced from one sample in a study of blood T cell repertoires in COVID-19. The assay was immunoSEQ multiplex PCR, and TCRdb's table has in-frame clones only and misses some. The data show about 250,000 clones, 70% to 90% seen once. Sequenced sample: peripheral blood. These receptors were obtained from a man aged 45-60 years with acute or convalescent COVID-19.

CDR3 nucleotide sequence: TGTGCCAGCAGCCTAAGGGGCGGGAGGGCCACCTACGAGCAGTACTTC. It translates to CASSLRGGRATYEQYF. The genes are TRBV14 and TRBJ2-7; 9 positions agree with TRBD2. This CDR3 spans 16 amino acids. V dropped 4 bases and J dropped 2; count of bases not matched to a gene: 9. CDR1 and CDR2 (germline): SGHDN, FVKESK.

The V and J genes are TRBV16 and TRBJ1-5; 7 nucleotides line up with TRBD1. Germline V gives CDR1 KGHSY, CDR2 FQNENV. This CDR3 comprises 14 residues. The V gene end was trimmed by 3 bases and the J gene end by 6 bases; junction bases not matched to a gene: 5. Here the CDR3 DNA reads TGTGCCAGCAGCCAGTCGACAGGGCTTCAGCCCCAGCATTTT. Protein sequence: CASSQSTGLQPQHF.

This chain joins TRBV9 and TRBJ1-4, with 8 bases fitting TRBD1. The CDR3 runs to 16 residues. V dropped 0 bases and J dropped 4; count of bases not matched to a gene: 5. The V gene's germline CDR1 is SGDLS and CDR2 YYNGEE. The CDR3 region is CASSVDPTGDNEKLFF. CDR3 in DNA: TGTGCCAGCAGCGTAGATCCGACAGGGGATAATGAAAAACTGTTTTTT.

This clone was counted a single time. The chain is built from TRBV10-2 and TRBJ2-5; 7 positions agree with TRBD1. The germline CDR1 and CDR2 sequences are WSHSY and SAAADI. CDR3 length: 13 residues. J was trimmed by 6 bases and V by 6 bases; bases with no gene match: 7. The CDR3 region is CASSQTGWKTQYF. The CDR3 region has the DNA TGCGCCAGCAGCCAGACAGGGTGGAAGACCCAGTACTTC.

The chain links TRBV29-1 to TRBJ2-3; tentatively, D is TRBD1 (5 bases). Germline CDR1 SQVTM, CDR2 ANQGSEA. V gave up 3 bases and J gave up 4 bases, with 11 bases separating them. This CDR3 comprises 13 residues. The CDR3 sequence: CSVDRARADTQYF. CDR3 nucleotide sequence: TGCAGCGTTGACAGGGCTCGGGCAGATACGCAGTATTTT.

This rearrangement joins TRBV29-1 to TRBJ2-2; perhaps TRBD2 as D (6 bases). This CDR3 has 12 residues. V gave up 3 bases and J gave up 5 bases, with 7 bases separating them. Germline loops: CDR1 SQVTM, CDR2 ANQGSEA. The CDR3 DNA reads TGCAGCGTTGACGGGGGTACCGGGGAGCTGTTTTTT. Translating it yields CSVDGGTGELFF.

The chain employs TRBV18 and TRBJ2-1, with 9 positions matching TRBD2. V lost 5 bases and J lost 5; bases outside the gene matches: 4. The CDR3 runs 14 residues. Germline V gene sequence: CDR1 KGHSH, CDR2 LQKENI. Here the CDR3 DNA reads TGTGCCAGCTCAGACCTAGCGGGACACAATGAGCAGTTCTTC. Its protein is CASSDLAGHNEQFF.

This clone occurred a few times. This chain's CDR3 is CASSGGTGEQYF. CDR3 sequence (DNA): TGTGCCAGCAGCGGGGGAACGGGGGAGCAGTACTTC. This rearrangement joins TRBV9 to TRBJ2-7; D may be TRBD2 (5 bases). CDR3 length: 12 residues. Trimming took 3 bases from V and 7 from J, leaving 11 bases between them. Germline assignment: CDR1 SGDLS and CDR2 YYNGEE.

The genes are TRBV5-1 and TRBJ2-2; D possibly corresponds to TRBD2 (7 bases). The V and J ends lost 3 bases and 1 base respectively, with 10 bases between them. CDR1 SGHRS and CDR2 YFSETQ come from the germline V gene. CDR3 length: 15 residues. Here the CDR3 DNA reads TGCGCCAGCAGCTCCGGGGGGCTGAACACCGGGGAGCTGTTTTTT. Translating it yields CASSSGGLNTGELFF.

The chain combines TRBV10-2 with TRBJ2-1; 11 nucleotides line up with TRBD2. This CDR3 comprises 19 residues. V trimming: 8 bases; J trimming: 4 bases; junction bases outside the gene matches: 19. Germline V gene lookup returns CDR1 WSHSY and CDR2 SAAADI. CDR3 sequence reads: CASFPQGASGTSGYNEQFF. The CDR3 DNA follows: TGCGCCAGCTTTCCACAGGGGGCTTCCGGGACTAGCGGATACAATGAGCAGTTCTTC.

The rearrangement uses TRBV2 and TRBJ1-2; no clear D gene. Trimming left V 8 bases short and J 2 bases short, with 15 bases between. There are 14 residues in the CDR3. The germline gives CDR1 SNHLY, CDR2 FYNNEI. For the CDR3, the DNA is TGTGCCAGCCCTCGAACGGTACAGAACTATGGCTACACCTTC. Encoded protein: CASPRTVQNYGYTF.

The gene calls are TRBV2 and TRBJ2-7; 9 bases are shared with TRBD1. The CDR3 totals 14 residues. Losses at the gene ends were 5 bases for V and 7 bases for J; bases not matched to a gene: 9. Germline V gives CDR1 SNHLY, CDR2 FYNNEI. The CDR3 is CASSQLGQGREQYF. In DNA form, the CDR3 reads TGTGCCAGCAGTCAGCTCGGACAGGGGCGGGAGCAGTACTTC. Based on the CDR3 plus reference TRBV2 and TRBJ2-7, the full variable domain is EPEVTQTPSHQVTQMGQEVILRCVPISNHLYFYWYRQILGQKVEFLVSFYNNEISEKSEIFDDQFSVERPDGSNFTLKIRSTKLEDSAMYFCASSQLGQGREQYFGPGTRLTVT.

The genes are TRBV30 and TRBJ1-5; tentative D call: TRBD1 (6 bases). This CDR3 spans 16 amino acids. Between the trimmed V and J ends, which lost 0 bases and 2 bases, there was a span of 14 bases. CDR1 and CDR2 from the germline V gene are GTSNPN and SVGIG (reference sequence). The CDR3 DNA reads TGTGCCTGGAGTGTTACCCGGGACAAGGGCAATCAGCCCCAGCATTTT. Translating it yields CAWSVTRDKGNQPQHF. Full variable domain (missing parts from reference TRBV30 and TRBJ1-5): SQTIHQWPATLVQPVGSPLSLECTVEGTSNPNLYWYRQAAGRGLQLLFYSVGIGQISSEVPQNLSASRPQDRQFILSSKKLLLSDSGFYLCAWSVTRDKGNQPQHFGDGTRLSIL.

The chain joins TRBV27 to TRBJ2-1, with 7 bases fitting TRBD2. V lost 5 bases to trimming and J lost 6 bases; unmatched junction nucleotides: 7. The CDR3 has 14 amino acids. Germline V CDR1 and CDR2: MNHEY, SMNVEV (reference sequence). DNA for the CDR3: TGTGCCAGCAGTCCCGAAGGACTAGGCAATGAGCAGTTCTTC. This encodes CASSPEGLGNEQFF.

This sequence joins TRBV5-1 and TRBJ1-2; TRBD1 aligns across 9 bases. The germline gives CDR1 SGHRS, CDR2 YFSETQ. The CDR3 length is 15 residues. Trimming at V came to 4 bases and at J to 4 bases, leaving 8 bases not matched to a gene. The CDR3 sequence: CASSRTQGAAYGYTF. In DNA, the CDR3 is TGCGCCAGCAGCCGGACACAGGGGGCGGCCTATGGCTACACCTTC.

The rearrangement links TRBV11-2 to TRBJ1-2, with 7 bases matching TRBD1. V was pared by 5 bases and J by 4 bases, with 10 bases of the junction left unmatched. Looked up from germline, CDR1 is SGHAT and CDR2 is FQNNGV. The CDR3 is 15 amino acids. The CDR3 nucleotides are TGTGCCAGCAGCGACGACAGGGCTGTGGGCTATGGCTACACCTTC. Its translation is CASSDDRAVGYGYTF.

The chain joins TRBV7-9 to TRBJ2-2; D is perhaps TRBD2 (5 bases). V lost 8 bases and J lost 6, with 10 bases in between. Germline values: CDR1 SEHNR, CDR2 FQNEAQ (reference sequence). The CDR3 length is 12 residues. The CDR3 bases are TGTGCCAGCGTAAACGGGGCCGGGGAGCTGTTTTTT. Protein product: CASVNGAGELFF.

A few counts support this clone. The J gene is TRBJ1-2, the V gene TRBV19, with 9 nucleotides matching TRBD1. The trim removed 6 bases at V and 6 bases at J, leaving 2 bases unmatched. The CDR3 consists of 12 residues. Looked up from germline, CDR1 is LNHDA and CDR2 is SQIVND (reference sequence). The CDR3 is CASRTGGDGYTF. The CDR3 nucleotides are TGTGCCAGTAGGACAGGGGGGGATGGCTACACCTTC.

The V and J genes are TRBV30 and TRBJ1-1, with D unclear. The V end lost 4 bases, the J end lost 0 bases, and 24 bases lay between the germline ends. This CDR3 spans 18 amino acids. Germline V gene data show CDR1 as GTSNPN and CDR2 as SVGIG (reference sequence). The CDR3 is CAWNIGWEGRELNTEAFF. The CDR3 DNA reads as TGTGCCTGGAACATAGGATGGGAGGGTCGAGAGTTGAACACTGAAGCTTTCTTT.

This CDR3 reads CASSEGQGADEQFF. CDR3 nucleotide sequence: TGTGCCAGCAGTGAGGGACAGGGGGCTGATGAGCAGTTCTTC. The rearrangement joins TRBV6-1 to TRBJ2-1; TRBD1 aligns across 12 bases. In germline, CDR1 is MNHNS, CDR2 SASEGT. V lost 3 bases, J lost 8 bases, and 2 bases stayed unmatched. The CDR3 consists of 14 residues.

The chain joins TRBV15 to TRBJ1-4; perhaps TRBD1 as D (6 bases). V was pared by 0 bases and J by 8 bases, with 16 bases between. CDR3 length: 16 residues. The germline V gene encodes CDR1 LNHNV and CDR2 YYDKDF (reference sequence). The CDR3 is CATSRDGAGAREKLFF. CDR3 DNA sequence: TGTGCCACCAGCAGAGATGGGGCAGGGGCTAGGGAAAAACTGTTTTTT.

The table lists this clone with a few counts. The chain is built from TRBV6-5 and TRBJ2-7; D perhaps matches TRBD1 (5 bases). The germline V and J ends were trimmed by 6 bases and 0 bases, with 9 bases remaining between them. Germline V CDR1 and CDR2: MNHEY, SVGAGI. CDR3 length equals 13 residues. The CDR3 DNA sequence: TGTGCCAGCAGGATACAGGCCTCCTACGAGCAGTACTTC. Translating it yields CASRIQASYEQYF.

The gene calls are TRBV10-3 and TRBJ2-1; D is unresolved. V was shortened by 8 bases and J by 8 bases, with 7 bases between the two germline ends. CDR3 length: 10 residues. Germline-derived CDR1 and CDR2 are ENHRY and SYGVKD. The CDR3 protein is CAIGPDEQFF. The DNA of the CDR3 is TGTGCCATCGGGCCCGATGAGCAGTTCTTC.

V usage is TRBV5-1 and J usage is TRBJ2-5; TRBD2 might be the D (5 bases). V lost 3 bases, J lost 5 bases, and 11 bases lay in between. Germline V gene data show CDR1 as SGHRS and CDR2 as YFSETQ. This CDR3 is built from 13 residues. CDR3 nucleotides: TGCGCCAGCAGCTCGCCGGGGATGGAGACCCAGTACTTC. Protein: CASSSPGMETQYF.

This clone was found a few times. This chain connects TRBV7-3 to TRBJ2-1; 7 nucleotides align to TRBD1. The V and J ends lost 0 bases and 7 bases, in that order; junction bases with no gene match: 3. Germline V gene data show CDR1 as SGHTA and CDR2 as FQGTGA. CDR3 length: 14 residues. The chain's CDR3 is CASSLTQGENEQFF. In DNA, the CDR3 is TGTGCCAGCAGCTTAACGCAGGGGGAGAATGAGCAGTTCTTC.